This T cell receptor (beta chain) came from a study of blood T cell repertoires in COVID-19 (dated by TCRdb to 2019 to 2021). Regarding the study in general: Samples from collaborators originated in the United States, Italy and Spain and spanned both the acute and convalescent phases of COVID-19. The repertoires were released in a freely available public database intended as a resource for research on the immune response to SARS-CoV-2. Deeply sampled blood TCRbeta repertoires from subjects exposed to, actively infected with, or recovered from COVID-19 were included in the dataset. The samples were drawn from the first 160 participants of the ongoing ImmuneRACE study and from over a thousand subjects provided by 6 global collaborators. HLA class I and class II types, where available, came from metadata supplied by the sample provider rather than from assay-based typing. A de-identified subject ID, COVID-19 status, age in years and sex were almost always included in the sample metadata. The prospective study material was composed of cDNA or gDNA derived from T cells, B-cell-depleted T cells, or PBMCs.

Collaborating institutions collected whole blood in K2EDTA tubes following their own protocols. Collaborator samples were shipped for TCRbeta analysis as frozen whole blood, isolated PBMCs, or DNA extracted from either sample type. The immunoSEQ Assay, a bias-controlled multiplex PCR, was used to amplify TCRbeta CDR3 regions from genomic DNA. The paper's data handling went like this. The number of nucleated cells in each sample was estimated by amplification of reference gene primers within the assay. Sequence reads were collapsed and filtered to measure the absolute abundance of every unique TCRbeta CDR3 rearrangement. For each sample, productive Simpson clonality was calculated as the square root of Simpson's diversity index over productive rearrangements. TCRdb carries this immuneACCESS record with in-frame sequences only. Its versions omit some clonotypes, under half of them owing to an unresolved V gene in the studies checked, with the rest unexplained. The D gene and trimming were derived from the DNA, and the V and J assignments and clone size from that table. The sample has 150,000 to 200,000 clones on record, about 89% of them singletons. The ten biggest clones cover roughly 3.3% of the sample.

As for this clone: The specificity of this receptor is unknown. One base away there is no much larger clone; base qualities are not given.

Results and caveats for the whole study, not just this receptor: How much clinical and demographic metadata was included differed by source and by participant, and the metadata was provided uncurated.

From a lookup of the germline V gene, CDR1 and CDR2 are SNHLY and FYNNEI. V loses 1 base, J loses 4 bases, and the germline ends lie 7 bases apart. Measured from the cysteine to the phenylalanine, the CDR3 is 14 residues long. Only the CDR3 part of the read is kept: 42 bases, read in frame from the first base. The TCR comes from a man between 70 and 80 years old with acute or convalescent COVID-19. Sequenced: peripheral blood. Here the chain combines TRBV2 and TRBJ2-2; the D gene remains uncertain. Here the CDR3 is given as CASSEVEATGELFF. Here is the DNA: TGTGCCAGCAGTGAAGTAGAGGCCACCGGGGAGCTGTTTTTT. The CDR3 plus the reference TRBV2 and TRBJ2-2 genes for the other parts give the full variable domain: EPEVTQTPSHQVTQMGQEVILRCVPISNHLYFYWYRQILGQKVEFLVSFYNNEISEKSEIFDDQFSVERPDGSNFTLKIRSTKLEDSAMYFCASSEVEATGELFFGEGSRLTVL.